There are a few counts of the clone carrying this TCR beta chain. Germline V CDR1 and CDR2: MNHEY, SVGEGT. V dropped 2 bases and J dropped 0 bases, with 7 bases sitting between them. The CDR3 totals 14 residues. One entry per CDR3 protein, called by TCRdb with MiXCR from the 5' RACE reads. Here the sample spans about 340,000 distinct CDR3 sequences, about an eighth being singletons. This sample stems from a study of T-cell memory formation after mild COVID-19. The V and J genes are TRBV6-2 or TRBV6-3 and TRBJ1-1; TRBD1 might be the D (5 bases). Material: PBMCs or a T cell subset sorted from them (not recorded which). The sequence derives from a man aged 18 to 29 who had mild COVID-19 (a few samples of this study predate the infection). Cell type and time point are not known. The CDR3 region is CASSYKGLNTEAFF. The CDR3 DNA reads as TGTGCCAGCAGTTACAAGGGGCTGAACACTGAAGCTTTCTTT.